Listed below are T cell receptor beta chains from one sample, sequenced in a study of T cell responses to AZD1222 COVID-19 vaccine. Clones were sequenced by immunoSEQ multiplex PCR, and TCRdb holds only the in-frame ones, with some missing. The profile covers around 140,000 clones, with 90% appearing a single time and 6.9% taken by the ten largest. Sample: peripheral blood, taken on day 0 of AZD1222 vaccination. The receptors were gathered from an adult in good health. Each CDR3 is given with its conserved first and last residue. The D gene is left open where the match is weak. Rows may omit the clone size; those that give it use once, few, many or a size class.

CDR3 DNA: TGTGCCAGCAGTTCGGGGCCGTCTAACTATGGCTACACCTTC
CDR3 protein: CASSSGPSNYGYTF
D gene: NA
clone size: NA
V gene: TRBV27
J gene: TRBJ1-2

CDR3 DNA: TGTGCCAGCAGCCCGTTCAGGGGGCCAAACACTGAAGCTTTCTTT
CDR3 protein: CASSPFRGPNTEAFF
D gene: TRBD1
clone size: NA
V gene: TRBV3-1/TRBV3-2
J gene: TRBJ1-1

CDR3 DNA: TGTGCCAGCAGCCCGAACTTCGGTCCCCCAACCTACGAGCAGTACTTC
CDR3 protein: CASSPNFGPPTYEQYF
D gene: NA
clone size: once
V gene: TRBV7-9
J gene: TRBJ2-7

CDR3 DNA: TGTGCCAGTAGGCAGGGGCTGAGCAATCAGCCCCAGCATTTT
CDR3 protein: CASRQGLSNQPQHF
D gene: NA
clone size: NA
V gene: TRBV19
J gene: TRBJ1-5

CDR3 DNA: TGCGCCAGCAGTTTTGGACAGGGTGAAGAGACCCAGTACTTC
CDR3 protein: CASSFGQGEETQYF
D gene: TRBD1
clone size: NA
V gene: TRBV5-1
J gene: TRBJ2-5

CDR3 DNA: TGTGCCAGCAGTTTAAGGGGGTTAGGGGACACCATATATTTT
CDR3 protein: CASSLRGLGDTIYF
D gene: NA
clone size: NA
V gene: TRBV28
J gene: TRBJ1-3

CDR3 DNA: TGTGCCAGCAGTGATTTACAGGGTGTCACCGGGGAGCTGTTTTTT
CDR3 protein: CASSDLQGVTGELFF
D gene: NA
clone size: once
V gene: TRBV25-1
J gene: TRBJ2-2

CDR3 DNA: TGTGCCACCAGTGATCCGACAGGGGGCATCGGGGAGCTGTTTTTT
CDR3 protein: CATSDPTGGIGELFF
D gene: TRBD1
clone size: NA
V gene: TRBV24-1
J gene: TRBJ2-2

CDR3 DNA: TGTGCCAGTAGTTTCCGTAACAGGGTCTCTGGAAACACCATATATTTT
CDR3 protein: CASSFRNRVSGNTIYF
D gene: NA
clone size: NA
V gene: TRBV19
J gene: TRBJ1-3

CDR3 DNA: TGTGCCAGCAGCCCGACTAGGCGGTACACCGGGGAGCTGTTTTTT
CDR3 protein: CASSPTRRYTGELFF
D gene: NA
clone size: once
V gene: TRBV6-2/TRBV6-3
J gene: TRBJ2-2

CDR3 DNA: TGTGCCGTTAAGGGGGGTTTCTCAACTAATGAAAAACTGTTTTTT
CDR3 protein: CAVKGGFSTNEKLFF
D gene: NA
clone size: NA
V gene: TRBV21-1
J gene: TRBJ1-4

CDR3 DNA: TGTGCCAGCAGCTCCCGGACAGATGGGGCTGAAGCTTTCTTT
CDR3 protein: CASSSRTDGAEAFF
D gene: NA
clone size: once
V gene: TRBV7-8
J gene: TRBJ1-1

CDR3 DNA: TGTGCCAGCAGTTACTCGAAGGTCGGCGAGACCCAGTACTTC
CDR3 protein: CASSYSKVGETQYF
D gene: NA
clone size: once
V gene: TRBV6-2/TRBV6-3
J gene: TRBJ2-5

CDR3 DNA: TGTGCCAGTAGTCCGTGGACGGGGCCCGATGGCTACACCTTC
CDR3 protein: CASSPWTGPDGYTF
D gene: NA
clone size: NA
V gene: TRBV19
J gene: TRBJ1-2

CDR3 DNA: TGCGCCAGCAGCCAAGAAAGTAGGGCGGGCCGTAATTCACCCCTCCACTTT
CDR3 protein: CASSQESRAGRNSPLHF
D gene: NA
clone size: once
V gene: TRBV4-3
J gene: TRBJ1-6

CDR3 DNA: TGTGCCAGCAGCCTTAAAGCCGGGCGTGGGGCCACGACCGGGGAGCTGTTTTTT
CDR3 protein: CASSLKAGRGATTGELFF
D gene: NA
clone size: NA
V gene: TRBV7-2
J gene: TRBJ2-2

CDR3 DNA: TGCGCCAGCAGCCAAGATGAGGGATCACAATACGAGCAGTACTTC
CDR3 protein: CASSQDEGSQYEQYF
D gene: NA
clone size: NA
V gene: TRBV4-3
J gene: TRBJ2-7

CDR3 DNA: TGTGCCAGTGAAAGCGGGGGGGCGAATGAGCAGTTCTTC
CDR3 protein: CASESGGANEQFF
D gene: TRBD2
clone size: NA
V gene: TRBV19
J gene: TRBJ2-1

CDR3 DNA: TGTGCCAGCAGCGTAGGGGGCGACAGGGGCTCCTACAATGAGCAGTTCTTC
CDR3 protein: CASSVGGDRGSYNEQFF
D gene: TRBD1
clone size: NA
V gene: TRBV9
J gene: TRBJ2-1

CDR3 DNA: TGCAGCGTTGAAGGTGGGCGCGGGCAGCCCCAGCATTTT
CDR3 protein: CSVEGGRGQPQHF
D gene: NA
clone size: NA
V gene: TRBV29-1
J gene: TRBJ1-5

CDR3 DNA: TGTGCCAGCAGTCGACAGGGGATGACCGGGGAGCTGTTTTTT
CDR3 protein: CASSRQGMTGELFF
D gene: TRBD1
clone size: NA
V gene: TRBV6-5
J gene: TRBJ2-2

CDR3 DNA: TGTGCCAGCAGCCAAGCCGGGGGTTATCAGCCCCAGCATTTT
CDR3 protein: CASSQAGGYQPQHF
D gene: NA
clone size: NA
V gene: TRBV4-2
J gene: TRBJ1-5

CDR3 DNA: TGTGCCAGCCGGCCGCAGGGTTGGTCACCCCTCCACTTT
CDR3 protein: CASRPQGWSPLHF
D gene: NA
clone size: NA
V gene: TRBV12-3/TRBV12-4
J gene: TRBJ1-6

CDR3 DNA: TGCGCCAGCAGCATGCACCCCTCGGGACAGGGGGGAGATCAGCCCCAGCATTTT
CDR3 protein: CASSMHPSGQGGDQPQHF
D gene: TRBD1
clone size: NA
V gene: TRBV4-3
J gene: TRBJ1-5

CDR3 DNA: TGTGCCAGTACCCCGGGACAGGGAACTAACTATGGCTACACCTTC
CDR3 protein: CASTPGQGTNYGYTF
D gene: TRBD1
clone size: once
V gene: TRBV19
J gene: TRBJ1-2

CDR3 DNA: TGTGCCAGCAGCCAAAGGCGAGTGGGCACCGGGGAGCTGTTTTTT
CDR3 protein: CASSQRRVGTGELFF
D gene: NA
clone size: few
V gene: TRBV3-1/TRBV3-2
J gene: TRBJ2-2

CDR3 DNA: TGTGCCAGCAGCCAAGTCTCAAGGAACACTGAAGCTTTCTTT
CDR3 protein: CASSQVSRNTEAFF
D gene: NA
clone size: NA
V gene: TRBV3-1/TRBV3-2
J gene: TRBJ1-1

CDR3 DNA: TGTGCCAGCAGCTTAGCGTTGGTGAACACTGAAGCTTTCTTT
CDR3 protein: CASSLALVNTEAFF
D gene: NA
clone size: NA
V gene: TRBV7-9
J gene: TRBJ1-1

CDR3 DNA: TGTGCCTGGAAAAGGGCTGGCTACACCTTC
CDR3 protein: CAWKRAGYTF
D gene: NA
clone size: NA
V gene: TRBV30
J gene: TRBJ1-2

CDR3 DNA: NA
CDR3 protein: CASSFGNGYEQYF
D gene: NA
clone size: once
V gene: TRBV11-2
J gene: TRBJ2-7

CDR3 DNA: TGTGCCAGTAGTATCCGGGGGGGTCAGCCCCAGCATTTT
CDR3 protein: CASSIRGGQPQHF
D gene: NA
clone size: NA
V gene: TRBV19
J gene: TRBJ1-5

CDR3 DNA: TGTGCCAGCAGTTGGACAGTAGCCTACGAGCAGTACTTC
CDR3 protein: CASSWTVAYEQYF
D gene: NA
clone size: NA
V gene: TRBV6-2/TRBV6-3
J gene: TRBJ2-7

CDR3 DNA: TGTGCCAGTAGTCCCCGGACAGGGGCTAACTATGGCTACACCTTC
CDR3 protein: CASSPRTGANYGYTF
D gene: TRBD1
clone size: NA
V gene: TRBV19
J gene: TRBJ1-2

CDR3 DNA: TGTGCCAGCAGCCCCTGGACAGGCGAGACCCAGTACTTC
CDR3 protein: CASSPWTGETQYF
D gene: TRBD1
clone size: NA
V gene: TRBV7-9
J gene: TRBJ2-5

CDR3 DNA: TGTGCCAGCAGTGCCGGACCAAGCGGATGGGGGGGATACAATGAGCAGTTCTTC
CDR3 protein: CASSAGPSGWGGYNEQFF
D gene: TRBD2
clone size: NA
V gene: TRBV6-1
J gene: TRBJ2-1

CDR3 DNA: TGTGCCACCCGGGGGGATACGCAGTATTTT
CDR3 protein: CATRGDTQYF
D gene: NA
clone size: NA
V gene: TRBV7-2
J gene: TRBJ2-3

CDR3 DNA: TGCGCCAGCAGCCACCATCGGGGCAATCAGCCCCAGCATTTT
CDR3 protein: CASSHHRGNQPQHF
D gene: NA
clone size: NA
V gene: TRBV23-1
J gene: TRBJ1-5

CDR3 DNA: TGTGCCAGCAGTCGGGGACAGCTGAACACTGAAGCTTTCTTT
CDR3 protein: CASSRGQLNTEAFF
D gene: TRBD1
clone size: NA
V gene: TRBV2
J gene: TRBJ1-1

CDR3 DNA: TGTGCCAGCTCCATCTCACTACATGGAACCTACGAGCAGTACTTC
CDR3 protein: CASSISLHGTYEQYF
D gene: NA
clone size: NA
V gene: TRBV28
J gene: TRBJ2-7

CDR3 DNA: TGTGCCAGCTCACTACGTCGGACAGATTACGAGCAGTACTTC
CDR3 protein: CASSLRRTDYEQYF
D gene: NA
clone size: NA
V gene: TRBV18
J gene: TRBJ2-7

CDR3 DNA: TGTGCCAGCAGTTACGGGGACAGGAGGGCTGGCGAGCAGTACTTC
CDR3 protein: CASSYGDRRAGEQYF
D gene: TRBD1
clone size: once
V gene: TRBV6-5
J gene: TRBJ2-7

CDR3 DNA: TGTGCCAGCAGCTTGGTCGTCGGGACAGGGGACTATGGCTACACCTTC
CDR3 protein: CASSLVVGTGDYGYTF
D gene: TRBD1
clone size: NA
V gene: TRBV7-9
J gene: TRBJ1-2

CDR3 DNA: TGTGCCAGCAGCGTAGGGGGACAACCCTACGAGCAGTACTTC
CDR3 protein: CASSVGGQPYEQYF
D gene: NA
clone size: NA
V gene: TRBV9
J gene: TRBJ2-7

CDR3 DNA: TGTGCCAGCAGCCGGGGGCTGCAGGGGATGGTAGAGACCCAGTACTTC
CDR3 protein: CASSRGLQGMVETQYF
D gene: NA
clone size: once
V gene: TRBV5-5
J gene: TRBJ2-5

CDR3 DNA: TGTGCCAGCAGTTGGGCGTGGGGGCAGGGACTCAATCAGCCCCAGCATTTT
CDR3 protein: CASSWAWGQGLNQPQHF
D gene: NA
clone size: NA
V gene: TRBV27
J gene: TRBJ1-5

CDR3 DNA: TGCGCCAGCAGCTGGACAGGAGTAGGCAATCAGCCCCAGCATTTT
CDR3 protein: CASSWTGVGNQPQHF
D gene: TRBD1
clone size: NA
V gene: TRBV5-1
J gene: TRBJ1-5

CDR3 DNA: TGTGCCAGCAGCGTTAGCAGGGCAATCAATCAGCCCCAGCATTTT
CDR3 protein: CASSVSRAINQPQHF
D gene: NA
clone size: NA
V gene: TRBV9
J gene: TRBJ1-5

CDR3 DNA: TGTGCCAGCAGTGACAGCGGGGGGGCCTCAGAGCAGTTCTTC
CDR3 protein: CASSDSGGASEQFF
D gene: TRBD2
clone size: NA
V gene: TRBV6-4
J gene: TRBJ2-1

CDR3 DNA: TGTGCCAGCAGTTTAAGGGCCAGGGCTTGGGGCGAGCAGTACTTC
CDR3 protein: CASSLRARAWGEQYF
D gene: NA
clone size: NA
V gene: TRBV28
J gene: TRBJ2-7

CDR3 DNA: TGCGCCAGCAGCCTACCGGGAGCACCTAGGGGGGCCAACGTCCTGACTTTC
CDR3 protein: CASSLPGAPRGANVLTF
D gene: NA
clone size: once
V gene: TRBV4-3
J gene: TRBJ2-6

CDR3 DNA: TGCGCCAGCAGCCAAGATTTCGCACCAGCCGATCCCACAGATACGCAGTATTTT
CDR3 protein: CASSQDFAPADPTDTQYF
D gene: NA
clone size: NA
V gene: TRBV4-3
J gene: TRBJ2-3

CDR3 DNA: TGTGCCACCCGGACAGGGGGTGTCTATAATTCACCCCTCCACTTT
CDR3 protein: CATRTGGVYNSPLHF
D gene: TRBD1
clone size: NA
V gene: TRBV5-4
J gene: TRBJ1-6

CDR3 DNA: TGCGCCAGCAGCTTGGACATGGGTGGCGGCTACACCTTC
CDR3 protein: CASSLDMGGGYTF
D gene: NA
clone size: few
V gene: TRBV5-1
J gene: TRBJ1-2

CDR3 DNA: TGTGCCAGTACTGAGGGGACCTCCCATGGAAACACCATATATTTT
CDR3 protein: CASTEGTSHGNTIYF
D gene: NA
clone size: NA
V gene: TRBV19
J gene: TRBJ1-3